Listed below are T cell receptor beta chains from one sample, sequenced in a study of control samples from healthy donors and cancer patients. Profiled with immunoSEQ multiplex PCR; TCRdb holds only in-frame clones, not every one. The top ten hold approximately 3% of the sample, which has approximately 100,000 clones, roughly 92% seen once. The sample consisted of blood. These receptors were collected from a human donor in good health. The donor label of this sample is uncertain. The CDR3 runs from the conserved cysteine through the conserved F or W. The D gene is left open where the match is weak. Not all rows give a size; the values are once, few, many and, for expanded clones, a class.

d_call	j_call	v_call	clone_size	cdr3_aa	cdr3_nt
TRBD1	TRBJ2-3	TRBV7-3	NA	CASSRGQGWTDTQYF	TGTGCCAGCAGTAGAGGACAGGGTTGGACAGATACGCAGTATTTT
TRBD1	TRBJ1-5	TRBV6-5	NA	CASKDRENQPQHF	TGTGCCAGCAAAGACAGGGAGAATCAGCCCCAGCATTTT
NA	TRBJ1-6	TRBV6-6	NA	CASSYREPDSPLHF	TGTGCCAGCAGTTACCGGGAACCGGATTCACCCCTCCACTTT
NA	TRBJ1-3	TRBV5-4	NA	CASSLEKGAGGNTIYF	TGTGCCAGCAGCTTGGAGAAAGGGGCGGGCGGAAACACCATATATTTT
NA	TRBJ2-7	TRBV5-6	NA	CASSSSPLSREWKSEQYF	TGTGCCAGCAGCTCCAGCCCTCTCTCCAGGGAATGGAAGAGTGAGCAGTACTTC
TRBD1	TRBJ1-2	TRBV6-5	NA	CASLRDRGSGYTF	TGTGCCAGTTTACGGGACAGGGGATCTGGCTACACCTTC
NA	TRBJ2-1	TRBV6-5	NA	CASTSYNEQFF	TGTGCCAGCACCTCCTACAATGAGCAGTTCTTC
NA	TRBJ2-1	TRBV11-2	NA	CASSQPQPGTLYNEQFF	TGTGCCAGCAGCCAACCCCAGCCCGGGACATTGTACAATGAGCAGTTCTTC
TRBD2	TRBJ2-2	TRBV6-5	NA	CASSYGGGGELFF	TGTGCCAGCAGTTACGGGGGGGGCGGGGAGCTGTTTTTT
TRBD1	TRBJ1-5	TRBV10-3	NA	CAISSGQVNQPQHF	TGTGCCATCAGCTCCGGACAGGTGAATCAGCCCCAGCATTTT
NA	TRBJ1-4	TRBV5-1	few	CASSLGITPTNEKLFF	TGCGCCAGCAGCTTGGGTATAACCCCGACTAATGAAAAACTGTTTTTT
NA	TRBJ2-3	TRBV18	NA	CASSPTAATENTDTQYF	TGTGCCAGCTCACCCACGGCTGCGACAGAGAACACAGATACGCAGTATTTT
TRBD2	TRBJ2-1	TRBV3-1/TRBV3-2	NA	CASSHPFSSGDEQFF	TGTGCCAGCAGCCACCCCTTTTCTAGCGGCGATGAGCAGTTCTTC
NA	TRBJ1-1	TRBV30	NA	CAWRGSGTEAFF	TGTGCCTGGAGGGGTTCTGGTACTGAAGCTTTCTTT
NA	TRBJ1-6	TRBV10-1	NA	CASTRLKNNSPLHF	TGCGCCAGCACCCGACTGAAGAATAATTCACCCCTCCACTTT
TRBD1	TRBJ2-7	TRBV6-5	once	CASRPGQLIGEQYF	TGTGCCAGCAGGCCGGGACAGCTTATTGGCGAGCAGTACTTC
TRBD2	TRBJ2-5	TRBV25-1	NA	CASRDRSPTSGGLETQYF	TGTGCCAGCAGGGACCGATCCCCGACTAGCGGGGGGTTGGAGACCCAGTACTTC
NA	TRBJ2-6	TRBV9	once	CASSVQRVSGANVLTF	TGTGCCAGCAGCGTACAACGGGTCTCTGGGGCCAACGTCCTGACTTTC
NA	TRBJ1-1	TRBV9	NA	CASSYASGYTEAFF	TGTGCCAGCAGCTACGCGTCAGGGTACACTGAAGCTTTCTTT
TRBD2	TRBJ2-1	TRBV12-5	NA	CASGLGRGGRNNEQFF	TGTGCTAGTGGTCTAGGGCGGGGGGGCCGTAACAATGAGCAGTTCTTC
NA	TRBJ1-5	TRBV5-5	NA	CASSLDGNQPQHF	TGTGCCAGCAGCTTGGATGGGAATCAGCCCCAGCATTTT
NA	TRBJ2-1	TRBV6-1	NA	CASSDSPTQFF	TGTGCCAGCAGTGATAGCCCCACGCAGTTCTTC
NA	TRBJ2-6	TRBV5-4	NA	CASSLRGTGANVLTF	TGTGCCAGCAGCTTAAGGGGGACTGGGGCCAACGTCCTGACTTTC
NA	TRBJ2-1	TRBV6-2/TRBV6-3	NA	CASGLTNEQFF	TGTGCCAGCGGCCTGACCAATGAGCAGTTCTTC
TRBD1	TRBJ1-2	TRBV2	NA	CATGGTAHYGYTF	TGTGCCACAGGGGGAACGGCGCACTATGGCTACACCTTC
NA	TRBJ1-5	TRBV18	NA	CASSPPGDSNQPQHF	TGTGCCAGCTCACCACCAGGCGATAGCAATCAGCCCCAGCATTTT
NA	TRBJ1-2	TRBV6-5	NA	CASRPGTGLDYGYTF	TGTGCCAGCAGACCGGGAACAGGGTTGGACTATGGCTACACCTTC
TRBD1	TRBJ1-1	TRBV24-1	NA	CATGGQGASVNTEAFF	TGTGCCACAGGGGGGCAGGGGGCAAGCGTCAACACTGAAGCTTTCTTT
TRBD1	TRBJ1-5	TRBV30	NA	CAWSEGQGHQPQHF	TGTGCCTGGAGTGAGGGACAGGGGCATCAGCCCCAGCATTTT
TRBD1	TRBJ1-1	TRBV5-1	NA	CASSLSGGGTEAFF	TGCGCCAGCAGCTTGTCAGGGGGCGGCACTGAAGCTTTCTTT
NA	TRBJ1-2	TRBV21-1	NA	CASRRSPGVAGGYGYTF	TGTGCCAGCAGAAGATCCCCAGGGGTGGCCGGTGGCTATGGCTACACCTTC
NA	TRBJ2-7	TRBV28	NA	CASSLRAPGLPAYEQYF	TGTGCCAGCAGTTTAAGGGCCCCGGGACTTCCAGCCTACGAGCAGTACTTC
NA	TRBJ1-1	TRBV5-1	NA	CASSSEVNTEAFF	TGCGCCAGCAGCAGCGAAGTGAACACTGAAGCTTTCTTT
TRBD1	TRBJ1-6	TRBV5-1	NA	CASSIRGQGNNSPLHF	TGCGCCAGCAGCATTCGGGGACAGGGAAATAATTCACCCCTCCACTTT
TRBD2	TRBJ2-1	TRBV5-1	few	CASSLALSGAYNEQFF	TGCGCCAGCAGCTTGGCCCTGAGCGGGGCTTACAATGAGCAGTTCTTC
TRBD1	TRBJ1-1	TRBV25-1	NA	CASSEVAGTGDTEAFF	TGTGCCAGCAGTGAAGTAGCGGGGACAGGGGACACTGAAGCTTTCTTT
TRBD1	TRBJ1-1	TRBV28	NA	CASSSTGRSTEAFF	TGTGCCAGCAGTTCGACAGGGCGGAGCACTGAAGCTTTCTTT